The T cell receptor (beta chain) under discussion was sequenced for a study of blood T cell repertoires in COVID-19. The wider study: T cells, B-cell-depleted T cells, or PBMCs supplied cDNA or gDNA.

Profiled with immunoSEQ multiplex PCR; TCRdb holds only in-frame clones, not every one. The profile shows fewer than 250,000 clones, nearly 85% of them singletons. Germline CDR1 is SGHDT and CDR2 is YYEEEE. Trimming removed 2 bases from V and 10 bases from J, with 10 bases in between. This CDR3 is built from 12 residues. The chain employs TRBV5-6 and TRBJ2-1; D is undetermined. The sample was peripheral blood. The receptor was isolated from a human donor in a cohort sampled during active COVID-19. The CDR3 nucleotides are TGTGCCAGCAGCTTATATAATGGCGAGCAGTTCTTC. Its protein is CASSLYNGEQFF.